This passage covers 17 T cell receptor beta chains from one sample sequenced in a study of CD8 T cells in ankylosing spondylitis. TCRdb re-analysed the 5' RACE reads in MiXCR, keeping a single row per CDR3 protein. Of about 340,000 distinct CDR3 sequences in the sample, about 15% were seen once. Material for sequencing was blood, either unsorted or a sorted T cell fraction (not recorded which). The receptors originated from a male donor with ankylosing spondylitis or in good health (not recorded which).

This chain connects TRBV10-3 to TRBJ2-1; TRBD2 matches 8 bases. Germline V gives CDR1 ENHRY, CDR2 SYGVKD. The CDR3 runs 14 residues. V lost 10 bases and J lost 5; bases outside the gene matches: 10. CDR3 bases: TGTGCCACTGGTTCGGGCGGGAGGCACAATGAGCAGTTCTTC. Its translation: CATGSGGRHNEQFF.

The genes are TRBV20-1 and TRBJ2-7, with 9 positions matching TRBD2. Trimming at V came to 0 bases and at J to 4 bases, leaving 7 bases not matched to a gene. There are 15 residues in the CDR3. Per germline, CDR1 DFQATT and CDR2 SNEGSKA (reference sequence). As DNA, the CDR3 is TGCAGTGCTAGAGATCCGACTAGCGGCGCGTACGAGCAGTACTTC. Its protein is CSARDPTSGAYEQYF.

The chain combines TRBV5-1 with TRBJ2-6; no clear D. The CDR3 runs to 14 residues. Trimming pared 5 bases from V and 4 bases from J, leaving 10 bases between. Per germline, CDR1 SGHRS and CDR2 YFSETQ. CDR3 nucleotide sequence: TGCGCCAGCAGGCTCGGCATCGGGGCCAACGTCCTGACTTTC. This translates into CASRLGIGANVLTF.

The rearrangement links TRBV4-2 to TRBJ1-2; perhaps TRBD1 as D (5 bases). There are 13 residues in the CDR3. The germline V and J ends were trimmed by 0 bases and 5 bases, with 7 bases remaining between them. Per germline, CDR1 LGHNA and CDR2 YNFKEQ. CDR3 in amino acids: CASSQDQGYGYTF. The DNA for the CDR3 is TGTGCCAGCAGCCAAGATCAGGGATATGGCTACACCTTC.

This clonotype was recorded a few times. This chain uses TRBV6-1 with TRBJ2-3, with D uncertain. This CDR3 spans 14 amino acids. The V and J ends lost 11 bases and 0 bases respectively, with 15 bases between them. CDR1 is MNHNS, CDR2 SASEGT, per germline. The CDR3 sequence: CASMRGLSTDTQYF. In DNA, the CDR3 is TGTGCCTCCATGCGAGGCTTAAGCACAGATACGCAGTATTTT.

This clonotype showed up many times. The chain couples TRBV7-2 to TRBJ2-3; D may be TRBD2 (6 bases). This CDR3 contains 12 residues. V gave up 5 bases and J gave up 10 bases, with 13 bases separating them. The germline gives CDR1 SGHTA, CDR2 FQGNSA. The CDR3 DNA follows: TGTGCCAGCAGCGCACGACTAGAGTCGCAGTATTTT. Amino acids: CASSARLESQYF.

Many counts were recorded for this clonotype. J is TRBJ1-1 and V is TRBV5-1; no firm D call. CDR1 and CDR2 from the germline V gene are SGHRS and YFSETQ. This CDR3 is built from 14 residues. Trimming removed 0 bases from V and 3 bases from J, with 9 bases in between. CDR3 in amino acids: CASSLGIWDTEAFF. The CDR3 DNA follows: TGCGCCAGCAGCTTGGGGATCTGGGACACTGAAGCTTTCTTT.

This clonotype was seen more than once but under ten times. V usage is TRBV27 and J usage is TRBJ1-1; a possible D gene is TRBD1 (5 bases). CDR1 and CDR2 (germline): MNHEY, SMNVEV (reference sequence). The CDR3 contains 12 residues. The V end lost 4 bases, the J end lost 6 bases, and 9 bases lay between the germline ends. CDR3 sequence reads: CASSSSGSEAFF. The DNA for the CDR3 is TGTGCCAGCAGTTCATCAGGGTCTGAAGCTTTCTTT.

This sequence joins TRBV9 and TRBJ2-7; D gene unclear. The CDR3 is made up of 15 amino acids. Trimming stripped 0 bases from V and 0 bases from J, with 10 bases between. Germline values: CDR1 SGDLS, CDR2 YYNGEE. The CDR3 sequence is CASSVGGTHSYEQYF. The DNA of the CDR3 is TGTGCCAGCAGCGTAGGAGGTACACACTCCTACGAGCAGTACTTC.

J is TRBJ1-4 and V is TRBV20-1; 11 bases line up with TRBD1. The CDR3 runs to 14 residues. V trimming: 6 bases; J trimming: 7 bases; junction bases outside the gene matches: 7. From germline, CDR1 is DFQATT and CDR2 SNEGSKA (reference sequence). The CDR3 DNA reads TGCAGTGCCCCGGGACAGGGGGGGGTTGAAAAACTGTTTTTT. As protein: CSAPGQGGVEKLFF.

The chain recombines TRBV5-1 with TRBJ2-1; TRBD2 agrees at 10 bases. Trimming cost V 1 base and J 16 bases; bases outside gene matches: 14. The CDR3 length is 15 residues. Germline CDR1 is SGHRS and CDR2 is YFSETQ. Here the CDR3 reads CASSLSGGAESPPFF. CDR3 DNA sequence: TGCGCCAGCAGCTTGAGCGGGGGGGCCGAATCCCCTCCCTTCTTC.

The chain carries TRBV7-2 and TRBJ1-2; 7 nucleotides match TRBD1. Per germline, CDR1 SGHTA and CDR2 FQGNSA. The CDR3 sequence is 16 residues long. The ends lost 1 base at V and 5 bases at J; junction bases unmatched: 10. The CDR3 coding sequence is TGTGCCAGCAGCTTAGAGGGATGGGACAGACAATATGGCTACACCTTC. This codes for CASSLEGWDRQYGYTF.

The chain is built from TRBV5-1 and TRBJ2-3, with 14 positions matching TRBD2. V trimming: 4 bases; J trimming: 3 bases; junction bases outside the gene matches: 7. The germline V gene has CDR1 SGHRS and CDR2 YFSETQ. The CDR3 is made up of 17 amino acids. This chain's CDR3 is CASSAGTSGSRTDTQYF. DNA of the CDR3: TGCGCCAGCAGCGCAGGGACTAGCGGGAGTAGGACAGATACGCAGTATTTT. The whole variable domain, filled in from reference TRBV5-1 and TRBJ2-3, reads KAGVTQTPRYLIKTRGQQVTLSCSPISGHRSVSWYQQTPGQGLQFLFEYFSETQRNKGNFPGRFSGRQFSNSRSEMNVSTLELGDSALYLCASSAGTSGSRTDTQYFGPGTRLTVL.

This clonotype was counted only a few times. The rearrangement uses TRBV14 and TRBJ1-1; 7 nucleotides match TRBD1. Germline assignment: CDR1 SGHDN and CDR2 FVKESK. Trimming cost V 3 bases and J 10 bases; bases outside gene matches: 5. CDR3 length: 12 amino acids. CDR3: CASSHNRGAAFF. Here the CDR3 DNA reads TGTGCCAGCAGCCATAACAGGGGAGCAGCTTTCTTT.

Many counts were recorded for this clonotype. This chain links TRBV2 with TRBJ1-5; D is possibly TRBD1 (5 bases). V was pared by 5 bases and J by 0 bases, with 11 bases between. Germline CDR1 SNHLY, CDR2 FYNNEI. This CDR3 has 15 residues. The CDR3: CASSQGLYSNQPQHF. CDR3 in DNA: TGTGCCAGCAGTCAGGGACTTTATAGCAATCAGCCCCAGCATTTT.

This chain uses TRBV7-9 with TRBJ2-5; possibly TRBD1 or TRBD2 for D (5 bases each). Trimming cost V 9 bases and J 0 bases, with 8 bases left between them. Per germline, CDR1 SEHNR and CDR2 FQNEAQ (reference sequence). The CDR3 is 12 residues long. DNA for the CDR3: TGTGCCAGTCGGGGCGACCAAGAGACCCAGTACTTC. Its protein product is CASRGDQETQYF.

This clonotype showed up just a few times. The rearrangement joins TRBV12-3 or TRBV12-4 to TRBJ2-3; D gene ambiguous. The CDR3 runs to 12 residues. Trimming removed 6 bases from V and 15 bases from J, with 19 bases in between. The CDR3 protein is CASSPELSVKYF. Here the CDR3 DNA reads TGTGCCAGCAGCCCGGAGCTTTCGGTAAAATATTTT.